A selection of T cell receptor beta chains follows, all from one sample in a study of T cell repertoires in cytomegalovirus infection. Their recognized antigens are unknown. Each CDR3 protein is one row after TCRdb ran MiXCR on the reads. The sample contains 550,000 to 700,000 distinct CDR3 sequences, almost 40% of which appear only once. Sample: cultured PBMCs, taken from culture after CMV antigen stimulation. All receptors come from a human donor in good health (CMV status not recorded). Some clones in this sample may be carry-over from other donors' samples. Each CDR3 is given with its conserved first and last residue. Fields, in order: J gene, D gene, V gene, clone size, CDR3 DNA, CDR3 protein. A D gene is named only where the DNA matches it firmly. Expanded clones get a size class; other rows say once, few or many, or leave the size out.

>TRBJ2-3|NA|TRBV7-2|few
TGTGCCGGAGGACTGGGGAATTCGGATTTT
CAGGLGNSDF
>TRBJ1-5|NA|TRBV6-6|NA
TGTGCCAGCAGTTATAGGGCAGACAATCAGCCCCAGCATTTT
CASSYRADNQPQHF
>TRBJ2-3|NA|TRBV27|once
TGTGCCAGCAGTTTCCGGGAGCAAGGGACAGATACGCAGTATTTT
CASSFREQGTDTQYF
>TRBJ2-3|NA|TRBV4-1|few
TGCGCCAGCAGCCCGCCCTTGGGCGGGGAAGTAGATACGCAGTATTTT
CASSPPLGGEVDTQYF
>TRBJ2-5|TRBD2|TRBV20-1|NA
TGCAGTGCTAGAGCTCCTAGCGGGAGCCCGGAGACCCAGTACTTC
CSARAPSGSPETQYF
>TRBJ2-3|NA|TRBV7-9|few
TGTGCCAGCAGCTTATCTAGCGCCCGCACAGATACGCAGTATTTT
CASSLSSARTDTQYF
>TRBJ2-5|NA|TRBV2|NA
TGTGCCAGCAGGCCTCAGGGGTATAGGACCCAGTACTTC
CASRPQGYRTQYF
>TRBJ1-3|NA|TRBV7-9|few
TGTGCCAGCAGCTTGATCAGTACCGGAAACACCATATATTTT
CASSLISTGNTIYF
>TRBJ2-7|TRBD1|TRBV6-5|NA
TGTGCCAGCGCCGGGACAGGATGGGAGCAGTACTTC
CASAGTGWEQYF
>TRBJ1-2|NA|TRBV7-9|NA
TGTGCCAGCAGCCTCCCCGGGCGACAGGCCCCTTATGGCTACACCTTC
CASSLPGRQAPYGYTF
>TRBJ2-3|TRBD1|TRBV10-3|NA
TGTGCCACCGGGACAGGGGTTGGTCCAGATACGCAGTATTTT
CATGTGVGPDTQYF
>TRBJ2-1|NA|TRBV27|NA
TGTGCCAACAGTTTAGGTGGTCCAGCGGGTCCCTACAATGAGCAGTTCTTC
CANSLGGPAGPYNEQFF
>TRBJ2-7|NA|TRBV19|NA
TGTGCCAGTAGTATAGATAGGGATTTCTACGAGCAGTACTTC
CASSIDRDFYEQYF
>TRBJ1-2|TRBD1|TRBV10-3|few
TGTGCCACGAGGACTGCGCAGGGGGCCTTGGACGGCTACACCTTC
CATRTAQGALDGYTF
>TRBJ2-1|TRBD2|TRBV2|NA
TGTGCCAGCAGCTGGGGGGCGGGAGGACCTAATGAGCAGTTCTTC
CASSWGAGGPNEQFF
>TRBJ1-2|TRBD1|TRBV7-9|NA
TGTGCCAGCACCAAGGGGGCTGGCTATGGCTACACCTTC
CASTKGAGYGYTF
>TRBJ1-5|NA|TRBV6-2/TRBV6-3|NA
TGTGCCAGCAGCCGCGATAGTTTTAGCAATCAGCCCCAGCATTTT
CASSRDSFSNQPQHF
>TRBJ1-6|NA|TRBV6-6|NA
TGTGCCAGCAGTTACTGGGGACAAACCCTCCACTTT
CASSYWGQTLHF
>TRBJ1-4|NA|TRBV20-1|NA
TGCAGTGCTTGGGGGACTAATGAAAAACTGTTTTTT
CSAWGTNEKLFF
>TRBJ2-3|NA|TRBV4-1|NA
TGCGCCAGCAGCCAATACAACCTGCGGGTTGACACAGATACGCAGTATTTT
CASSQYNLRVDTDTQYF
>TRBJ1-1|NA|TRBV19|NA
TGTGCCAGTAGTATAGATCAACAGGGAACTGAAGCTTTCTTT
CASSIDQQGTEAFF
>TRBJ1-3|TRBD1|TRBV20-1|once
TGCAGTGCCCCGGACAGGGTAGACTCTGGAAACACCATATATTTT
CSAPDRVDSGNTIYF
>TRBJ1-5|NA|TRBV27|NA
TGTGCCAGCGGGAAGAGCAATCAGCCCCAGCATTTT
CASGKSNQPQHF
>TRBJ1-5|NA|TRBV7-2|few
TGTGCCAGCAGTACTCTAGGGGGAAGCAATCAGCCCCAGCATTTT
CASSTLGGSNQPQHF
>TRBJ2-7|NA|TRBV20-1|NA
TGCAGTGCTATGCCTCGCGGGCTAGACTATAAGCTATTCATCTTC
CSAMPRGLDYKLFIF
>TRBJ1-5|NA|TRBV12-3/TRBV12-4|NA
TGTGCCAGCAGTCTGATCGGGGATCAGCCCCAGCATTTT
CASSLIGDQPQHF
>TRBJ2-3|TRBD2|TRBV7-6|few
TGTGCCAGCAGCCCACGGACTAGCGGGGGGCAGGCAGATACGCAGTATTTT
CASSPRTSGGQADTQYF
>TRBJ1-3|NA|TRBV7-9|few
TGTGCCAGCAGCCCCGGACAATTAAGGGACACCATATATTTT
CASSPGQLRDTIYF
>TRBJ2-5|NA|TRBV7-6|NA
TGTGCCAGCAGCAGGTCACGAAGGCCGGGGGAGACCCAGTACTTC
CASSRSRRPGETQYF
>TRBJ2-7|TRBD2|TRBV7-2|few
TGTGCCAGCAGCTTAGTCTCAAGCGGGGGATTTCCCTACGAGCAGTACTTC
CASSLVSSGGFPYEQYF
>TRBJ2-1|NA|TRBV6-5|few
TGTGCCAGCACGCGGGGAGGTGAGCAGTTCTTC
CASTRGGEQFF
>TRBJ2-3|TRBD2|TRBV11-3|few
TGTGCCAGCAGCTTAGGGGTAGCGGGGCGCACAGATACGCAGTATTTT
CASSLGVAGRTDTQYF
>TRBJ1-2|NA|TRBV15|NA
TGTGCCACCAGCAGAGATCGTTATGGCGGCTATGGCTACACCTTC
CATSRDRYGGYGYTF
>TRBJ2-7|TRBD1|TRBV15|NA
TGTGCCACCAGACTTCCTGGACAGGCCTACGAGCAGTACTTC
CATRLPGQAYEQYF
>TRBJ2-1|TRBD1|TRBV7-9|few
TGTGCCAGCAGCTTAGGGACAGGGGGCGCGGATGGTGAGCAGTTCTTC
CASSLGTGGADGEQFF
>TRBJ2-2|NA|TRBV12-3/TRBV12-4|many
TGTGCCAGCAGTCCTTTCCCCGGGGAGCTGTTTTTT
CASSPFPGELFF
>TRBJ1-2|NA|TRBV12-3/TRBV12-4|few
TGTGCCAGCAGTTTCGGGGGGCGAGTGTATGGCTACACCTTC
CASSFGGRVYGYTF
>TRBJ1-6|NA|TRBV6-1|few
TGTGCCAGCAGTGAACTACAGCCCTATAATTCACCCCTCCACTTT
CASSELQPYNSPLHF
>TRBJ2-2|NA|TRBV28|NA
TGTGCCAGCAGTTTATCGGGGGCAACCGGGGAGCTGTTTTTT
CASSLSGATGELFF
>TRBJ2-3|NA|TRBV5-1|NA
TGCGCCAGCAATCCCGGGGTCGGTGGCACAGATACGCAGTATTTT
CASNPGVGGTDTQYF
>TRBJ2-1|NA|TRBV6-2/TRBV6-3|few
TGTGCCAGCAGCCGACTAGTCAATGAGCAGTTCTTC
CASSRLVNEQFF
>TRBJ2-4|NA|TRBV19|NA
TGTGCCAGTAGTATACAGGGTAGCCAAACCATTCAGTACTTC
CASSIQGSQTIQYF
>TRBJ2-7|NA|TRBV6-5|NA
TGTGCCAGCAGCCGCGGACGCCTCCACGAGCAGTACTTC
CASSRGRLHEQYF
>TRBJ2-7|TRBD1|TRBV7-9|NA
TGTGCCAGCAGCCCGGACAGGGAACACGAGCAGTACTTC
CASSPDREHEQYF
>TRBJ1-5|NA|TRBV19|NA
TGTGCCAGTAGTCACCCGACAGGCTGGGAGCCCCAGCATTTT
CASSHPTGWEPQHF
>TRBJ2-7|TRBD2|TRBV11-2|NA
TGTGCCAGCAGCCACATGTGGTCGGGGGGCTCCTACGAGCAGTACTTC
CASSHMWSGGSYEQYF
>TRBJ2-7|NA|TRBV20-1|few
TGCAGTGCTAGAGTGGGCCGAGCAGGCGAGCAGTACTTC
CSARVGRAGEQYF
>TRBJ2-3|NA|TRBV11-2|NA
TGTGCCAGCAGCTTAGGTTTCCGATACACAGATACGCAGTATTTT
CASSLGFRYTDTQYF
>TRBJ2-4|TRBD1|TRBV12-3/TRBV12-4|few
TGTGCCAGCAGTCCTGACAGGGTCTCGGCCAAAAACATTCAGTACTTC
CASSPDRVSAKNIQYF
>TRBJ1-4|NA|TRBV29-1|NA
TGCAGCGTTACGCTTACGGGGGTTGAAAAACTGTTTTTT
CSVTLTGVEKLFF
>TRBJ2-7|NA|TRBV7-2|NA
TGTGCCAGCAGCTTAGCGGGGGCAGGCTACGAGCAGTACTTC
CASSLAGAGYEQYF
>TRBJ1-6|NA|TRBV6-1|NA
TGTGCCGGAAGGGGGGCAGGTGAAAGCTCCTATAATTCACCCCTCCACTTT
CAGRGAGESSYNSPLHF
>TRBJ2-7|NA|TRBV20-1|NA
TGCAGTGCTTCCTGGACAGGGAGGGGTTTCGCCTACGAGCAGTACTTC
CSASWTGRGFAYEQYF